This paragraph reports one T cell receptor (beta chain). The antigen is undetermined. Some clones are missing from TCRdb's copy, which holds only in-frame ones; the method was immunoSEQ multiplex PCR. Among roughly 1,500,000 clones listed, around 98% were seen once. In germline, CDR1 is SGHDN, CDR2 FVKESK. J lost 7 bases, V lost 4 bases, and 9 bases had no gene match. This CDR3 has 17 amino acids. The data stem from a study of shared clonotypes between healthy human individuals. Findings and caveats of the study: Larger estimated richness was generally seen in naive subsets than in memory subsets.

A split of CD4+ cells into CD45RA+ naive and CD45RA-negative memory subsets was performed. Sample: naive CD4+ T cells sorted from blood. As to subset: CD45RA+ positively selected. The chain has TRBV14 and TRBJ2-1; 14 nucleotides align to TRBD2. This sequence was found in a man aged 25 to 40 in good health. The CDR3 here is CASSPLGGTSGSNEQFF. The CDR3 coding sequence is TGTGCCAGCAGCCCCCTAGGGGGGACTAGCGGGAGTAATGAGCAGTTCTTC.